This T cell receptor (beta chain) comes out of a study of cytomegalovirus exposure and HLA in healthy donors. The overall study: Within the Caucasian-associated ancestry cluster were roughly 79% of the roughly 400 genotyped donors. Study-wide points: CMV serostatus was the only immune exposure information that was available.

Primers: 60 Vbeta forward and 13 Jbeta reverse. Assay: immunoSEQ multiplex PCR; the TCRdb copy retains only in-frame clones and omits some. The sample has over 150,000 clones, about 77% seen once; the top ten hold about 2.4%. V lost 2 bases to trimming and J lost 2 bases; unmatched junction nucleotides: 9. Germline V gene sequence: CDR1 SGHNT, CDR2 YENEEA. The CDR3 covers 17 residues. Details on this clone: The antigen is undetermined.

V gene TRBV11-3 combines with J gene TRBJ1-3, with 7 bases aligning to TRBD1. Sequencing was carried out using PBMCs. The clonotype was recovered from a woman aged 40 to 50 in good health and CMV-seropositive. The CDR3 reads CASSLQSIQGAGNTIYF. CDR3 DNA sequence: TGTGCCAGCAGCTTACAATCCATTCAGGGGGCTGGAAACACCATATATTTT.